Following are 31 T cell receptor beta chains from one sample sequenced in a study of identical twins. MiXCR, run by TCRdb on the 5' RACE reads, gives a single entry per CDR3 protein. The data contain under 800,000 distinct CDR3 sequences, around 20% of them singletons. The data also belong to a second study, concerning T cells expressing NK-cell markers.

Sequencing was performed on PBMCs. These receptors all stem from a woman aged 18-35 years in good health.

The chain links TRBV7-2 to TRBJ2-7; 10 bases are a match to TRBD2. Per the germline V gene, CDR1 is SGHTA and CDR2 is FQGNSA. CDR3 length equals 15 residues. The V segment lost 5 bases and the J segment 4 bases; nucleotides outside the gene matches: 8. For the CDR3, the DNA is TGTGCCAGCAGCCAGACTAGCGGGCATGCTTACGAGCAGTACTTC. Amino acid sequence: CASSQTSGHAYEQYF.

The count of this clonotype is one. The gene calls are TRBV12-3 or TRBV12-4 and TRBJ1-4; 8 bases agree with TRBD1. There are 14 residues in the CDR3. V dropped 3 bases and J dropped 5; count of bases not matched to a gene: 2. For the CDR3, the DNA is TGTGCCAGCAGTTTGAACAGGGGGAATGAAAAACTGTTTTTT. Protein sequence: CASSLNRGNEKLFF.

This clonotype was observed a few times. The CDR3 region is CASSVGRGESNEQFF. In DNA form, the CDR3 reads TGTGCCAGCAGCGTAGGGCGGGGGGAGTCAAATGAGCAGTTCTTC. The J gene is TRBJ2-1, the V gene TRBV9; 8 nucleotides agree with TRBD2. Per the germline V gene, CDR1 is SGDLS and CDR2 is YYNGEE. Unmatched junction bases numbered 6, after V lost 0 bases and J lost 7 bases. The CDR3 is made up of 15 amino acids.

The DNA of the CDR3 is TGCGCCAGCAGCCCCGGAGTAGCGGAGGGGGAAGATACGCAGTATTTT. Translation: CASSPGVAEGEDTQYF. V and J are TRBV5-1 and TRBJ2-3, with D perhaps given as TRBD1 or TRBD2 (6 bases each). The CDR3 runs 16 residues. CDR1 and CDR2 from the germline V gene are SGHRS and YFSETQ. Deletions cut 4 bases from V and 5 bases from J, with 20 bases between.

This clonotype was observed a handful of times. The rearrangement joins TRBV20-1 to TRBJ2-7; D is possibly TRBD2 (6 bases). The CDR3 sequence is 15 residues long. V was shortened by 5 bases and J by 2 bases, with 19 bases between the two germline ends. Germline values: CDR1 DFQATT, CDR2 SNEGSKA (reference sequence). The CDR3 DNA reads TGCAGTGCTGAATATGGTGGCGGGATCCCCTACGAGCAGTACTTC. The encoded protein is CSAEYGGGIPYEQYF.

The chain joins TRBV27 to TRBJ2-7, with TRBD2 matching over 7 bases. Germline assignment: CDR1 MNHEY and CDR2 SMNVEV (reference sequence). Trimming removed 5 bases from V and 3 bases from J; junction bases left unmatched: 10. This CDR3 comprises 15 residues. Written as DNA, the CDR3 is TGTGCCAGCAGTCCTACCCATTCTAGCGGCTACGAGCAGTACTTC. This codes for CASSPTHSSGYEQYF.

This clonotype turned up a few times. The gene calls are TRBV12-3 or TRBV12-4 and TRBJ2-7; D is uncertain. The V gene lost 3 bases and the J gene lost 0 bases, with 9 bases spanning the gap. The CDR3 has 14 residues. The CDR3 DNA reads TGTGCCAGCAGTTTGACAACTTACTCCTACGAGCAGTACTTC. Its translation is CASSLTTYSYEQYF.

This clonotype was observed a few times. One end of the junction varies from germline; a read error may be responsible. V is TRBV20-1 and J is TRBJ2-4; the match to TRBD1 covers 10 bases. The germline gives CDR1 DFQATT, CDR2 SNEGSKA (reference sequence). The CDR3 is made up of 13 amino acids. CDR3 sequence: CSARVGGIGQGVF. As DNA, the CDR3 is TGCAGTGCTAGAGTAGGAGGGATAGGACAGGGGGTGTTC.

The chain recombines TRBV20-1 with TRBJ2-7; D gene unclear. The CDR3 loop spans 11 amino acids. With 3 bases removed from V and 6 bases from J, the gap between germline ends came to 9 bases. The germline V gene has CDR1 DFQATT and CDR2 SNEGSKA (reference sequence). CDR3 nucleotides: TGCAGTGCTAGTTCATTTGTCGAGCAGTACTTC. Translated: CSASSFVEQYF.

This clonotype was observed a handful of times. This chain joins TRBV20-1 and TRBJ2-5, with no clear D. Germline values: CDR1 DFQATT, CDR2 SNEGSKA (reference sequence). Trimming pared 6 bases from V and 5 bases from J, leaving 10 bases between. The CDR3 extends over 11 amino acids. CDR3 sequence: CSAYPSETQYF. Here the CDR3 DNA reads TGCAGTGCGTACCCCTCGGAGACCCAGTACTTC.

The V call is TRBV20-1, the J call TRBJ2-7, with 7 bases fitting TRBD2. The CDR3 has 16 amino acids. From germline, CDR1 is DFQATT and CDR2 SNEGSKA (reference sequence). The trim removed 0 bases at V and 7 bases at J, leaving 15 bases unmatched. DNA for the CDR3: TGCAGTGCTAGAGATGGGGGGGTAGTACCAGGAAGGGAGCAGTACTTC. It translates to CSARDGGVVPGREQYF.

This clonotype showed up just a few times. The V call is TRBV9, the J call TRBJ1-2; D remains unclear. V lost 0 bases, J lost 8 bases, and 11 bases lay in between. Germline values: CDR1 SGDLS, CDR2 YYNGEE. This CDR3 is 13 amino acids long. The CDR3 loop reads CASSVGIEGGYTF. The CDR3 DNA is TGTGCCAGCAGCGTAGGCATTGAGGGAGGCTACACCTTC.

Ten or more counts support this clonotype. CDR3 nucleotide sequence: TGCGCCAGCAGCTTGGGGGCCGTCACCGGGGAGCTGTTTTTT. Translating gives CASSLGAVTGELFF. This rearrangement joins TRBV5-1 to TRBJ2-2; D gene unclear. The CDR3 is made up of 14 amino acids. V shed 0 bases and J shed 4 bases, with 7 bases lying between them. Germline loops: CDR1 SGHRS, CDR2 YFSETQ.

The chain links TRBV27 to TRBJ2-1; D is uncertain. Between the trimmed V and J ends, which lost 5 bases and 2 bases, there was a span of 13 bases. There are 15 residues in the CDR3. Germline V gene lookup returns CDR1 MNHEY and CDR2 SMNVEV (reference sequence). The CDR3 here is CASSPRTMTYNEQFF. The CDR3, as DNA: TGTGCCAGCAGTCCAAGAACGATGACCTACAATGAGCAGTTCTTC.

The J gene is TRBJ2-7, the V gene TRBV7-9; 7 bases fit TRBD2. This CDR3 is 11 amino acids long. The germline V gene encodes CDR1 SEHNR and CDR2 FQNEAQ (reference sequence). V shed 4 bases and J 9 bases; nucleotides not matched to a gene: 3. CDR3 sequence: CASSSGGLQYF. The CDR3 nucleotides read TGTGCCAGCAGCTCCGGGGGGTTGCAGTACTTC.

This rearrangement joins TRBV20-1 to TRBJ2-2, with a weak D call TRBD1 (6 bases). The CDR3 is 14 amino acids. V was cut by 3 bases and J by 4 bases, with 12 bases left in between. The germline gives CDR1 DFQATT, CDR2 SNEGSKA (reference sequence). CDR3 nucleotide sequence: TGCAGTGCTAGCAGCGCAGGGGCCACCGGGGAGCTGTTTTTT. Protein: CSASSAGATGELFF.

There are a few counts of this clonotype. The chain links TRBV20-1 to TRBJ2-1; D is unclear. Germline V gene data show CDR1 as DFQATT and CDR2 as SNEGSKA (reference sequence). The CDR3 runs to 12 residues. V gave up 3 bases and J gave up 3 bases, with 6 bases separating them. The CDR3 spells CSASFLYNEQFF. Here the CDR3 DNA reads TGCAGTGCTAGCTTCCTCTACAATGAGCAGTTCTTC.

This clonotype was seen a handful of times. The chain joins TRBV20-1 to TRBJ2-7; TRBD1 matches at 8 bases. The length of the CDR3 is 15 residues. The V and J ends lost 4 bases and 3 bases, in that order; junction bases with no gene match: 11. Germline assignment: CDR1 DFQATT and CDR2 SNEGSKA (reference sequence). The CDR3 sequence is CSANLPGQGYYEQYF. The CDR3 coding sequence is TGCAGTGCTAATCTCCCCGGACAGGGCTACTACGAGCAGTACTTC.

The V and J genes are TRBV21-1 and TRBJ2-3. TRBV21-1 is given as a pseudogene. The CDR3 totals 19 residues. The chain's CDR3 is CASSKVRYADPTSTDTQYF. Written as DNA, the CDR3 is TGTGCCAGCAGCAAAGTCCGGTATGCCGATCCTACTAGCACAGATACGCAGTATTTT.

There are many counts of this clonotype. The gene calls are TRBV5-1 and TRBJ2-7, with 9 bases aligning to TRBD1. J was trimmed by 7 bases and V by 3 bases; bases with no gene match: 5. CDR1 and CDR2 from the germline V gene are SGHRS and YFSETQ. This CDR3 has 13 amino acids. For the CDR3, the DNA is TGCGCCAGCAGCTACGGACAGGGGATGGAGCAGTACTTC. Translation: CASSYGQGMEQYF.

The chain uses TRBV27 and TRBJ2-7; D is perhaps TRBD1 (6 bases). V lost 6 bases to trimming and J lost 5 bases, with 11 bases between them. This CDR3 has 12 amino acids. Germline V gene data show CDR1 as MNHEY and CDR2 as SMNVEV (reference sequence). The CDR3 DNA reads as TGTGCCAGCAGGAACAGGGCGCACGAGCAGTACTTC. Its translation is CASRNRAHEQYF.

The genes are TRBV5-1 and TRBJ1-2, with 7 positions matching TRBD1. Germline V gene lookup returns CDR1 SGHRS and CDR2 YFSETQ. The CDR3 is 14 residues long. The trim removed 1 base at V and 2 bases at J, leaving 2 bases unmatched. This CDR3 is CASSLLTGNYGYTF. The CDR3 nucleotides are TGCGCCAGCAGCTTGTTGACAGGGAACTATGGCTACACCTTC.

This clonotype was picked up a small number of times. The chain links TRBV4-1 to TRBJ2-7; the D is unclear. Germline assignment: CDR1 MGHRA and CDR2 YSYEKL. The V gene lost 3 bases and the J gene lost 5 bases, with 17 bases spanning the gap. CDR3 length equals 15 residues. The CDR3 region is CASSQVVGAVHEQYF. Written as DNA, the CDR3 is TGCGCCAGCAGCCAGGTCGTAGGAGCTGTCCACGAGCAGTACTTC.

The V and J genes are TRBV7-2 and TRBJ2-7; D might be TRBD2 (6 bases). The germline gives CDR1 SGHTA, CDR2 FQGNSA. The ends were cut back, 1 base at V and 3 bases at J, with 13 bases in the middle. There are 15 residues in the CDR3. The CDR3 loop reads CASSLGRDGLYEQYF. CDR3 in DNA: TGTGCCAGCAGCTTAGGGCGGGATGGACTCTACGAGCAGTACTTC.

A single count supports this clonotype. The rearrangement uses TRBV4-1 and TRBJ2-4, with 8 bases fitting TRBD2. Germline V gene lookup returns CDR1 MGHRA and CDR2 YSYEKL. Trimming cost V 1 base and J 7 bases; bases outside gene matches: 6. The CDR3 length is 15 residues. This chain's CDR3 is CASSQASREGNIQYF. CDR3 in DNA: TGCGCCAGCAGCCAAGCGAGTCGGGAGGGGAACATTCAGTACTTC.

This chain connects TRBV27 to TRBJ2-1, with D maybe TRBD1 (6 bases). CDR3 size: 15 residues. The germline gives CDR1 MNHEY, CDR2 SMNVEV (reference sequence). V lost 5 bases and J 8 bases, leaving 19 bases between the germline ends. This CDR3 is CASSRGGRVQDEQFF. The DNA for the CDR3 is TGTGCCAGCAGTCGAGGGGGAAGGGTTCAGGATGAGCAGTTCTTC.

In its sample, this clonotype was seen a few times. J is TRBJ2-1 and V is TRBV6-2 or TRBV6-3; weak D call: TRBD2 (6 bases). Germline CDR1 MNHEY, CDR2 SVGEGT. V was shortened by 8 bases and J by 0 bases, with 14 bases between the two germline ends. This CDR3 has 15 amino acids. In nucleotides, the CDR3 is TGTGCCAGCTCTCATAGCGGCAACTCCTACAATGAGCAGTTCTTC. Amino acid sequence: CASSHSGNSYNEQFF.

The chain carries TRBV20-1 and TRBJ2-1; D is ambiguous. V lost 3 bases and J lost 6, with 18 bases in between. This CDR3 comprises 15 residues. From germline, CDR1 is DFQATT and CDR2 SNEGSKA (reference sequence). The CDR3 loop is CSASLKSLVRNEQFF. The CDR3 nucleotides read TGCAGTGCTAGTCTTAAGAGTTTGGTGCGCAATGAGCAGTTCTTC.

The rearrangement joins TRBV29-1 to TRBJ2-7; no clear D gene. Trimming pared 7 bases from V and 4 bases from J, leaving 11 bases between. CDR1 is SQVTM and CDR2 is ANQGSEA in the germline V gene. This CDR3 has 11 amino acids. CDR3 in amino acids: CSALRQYEQYF. The DNA of the CDR3 is TGCAGCGCATTGCGGCAGTACGAGCAGTACTTC.

This chain connects TRBV5-5 to TRBJ2-7; D is ambiguous. V lost 0 bases to trimming and J lost 9 bases, with 19 bases between them. From germline, CDR1 is SGHKS and CDR2 YYEKEE (reference sequence). The CDR3 runs to 15 residues. CDR3 nucleotide sequence: TGTGCCAGCAGCTTGGAGTATGGGCGCGGATGGGTGCAGTACTTC. It yields the protein CASSLEYGRGWVQYF.

The sample holds a few counts of this clonotype. The V and J genes are TRBV7-8 and TRBJ2-5; the D gene is possibly TRBD2 (7 bases). Deletions cut 4 bases from V and 0 bases from J, with 15 bases between. CDR1 is SGHVS and CDR2 is FQNEAQ in the germline V gene. The CDR3 loop spans 16 amino acids. CDR3 bases: TGTGCCAGCAGCTCTGGGGGGGGGCTGTACCAAGAGACCCAGTACTTC. It is translated as CASSSGGGLYQETQYF.